Presented here are 9 T cell receptor beta chains from one specimen sequenced in a study of T cells after somatic rescue of genetic block. TCRdb keeps only in-frame clones here, not all; method: immunoSEQ multiplex PCR. The sample shows under 150,000 clones, about 90% of them seen only once. The sample comprised peripheral blood mononuclear cells (PBMCs). Receptors originate from a woman aged 18-29 years.

This sequence joins TRBV7-9 and TRBJ1-5; 9 positions match TRBD1. The CDR3 is 13 residues long. Per the germline V gene, CDR1 is SEHNR and CDR2 is FQNEAQ (reference sequence). V was clipped by 5 bases and J by 8 bases; unmatched bases: 4. This CDR3 reads CASSGDRVEPQHF. The CDR3 DNA sequence: TGTGCCAGCAGCGGGGACAGGGTTGAGCCCCAGCATTTT.

This rearrangement joins TRBV5-1 to TRBJ1-4, with D hard to call. Germline V gives CDR1 SGHRS, CDR2 YFSETQ. The CDR3 runs to 14 residues. V was trimmed by 0 bases and J by 4 bases, leaving 7 bases between them. CDR3: CASSLVAGNEKLFF. The CDR3 DNA sequence: TGCGCCAGCAGCTTGGTGGCAGGTAATGAAAAACTGTTTTTT. The whole variable domain, remainder taken from reference TRBV5-1 and TRBJ1-4, is KAGVTQTPRYLIKTRGQQVTLSCSPISGHRSVSWYQQTPGQGLQFLFEYFSETQRNKGNFPGRFSGRQFSNSRSEMNVSTLELGDSALYLCASSLVAGNEKLFFGSGTQLSVL.

This chain uses TRBV7-9 with TRBJ2-7; 8 nucleotides match TRBD2. The CDR3 covers 16 residues. Per the germline V gene, CDR1 is SEHNR and CDR2 is FQNEAQ (reference sequence). The V gene end was trimmed by 5 bases and the J gene end by 2 bases; junction bases not matched to a gene: 11. DNA of the CDR3: TGTGCCAGCAGCCCCCCGGGGGGGGCCCCCACCTACGAGCAGTACTTC. Residues: CASSPPGGAPTYEQYF.

J is TRBJ1-3 and V is TRBV4-3; D gene uncertain. CDR1 is LGHNA, CDR2 YSLEER, per germline. There are 15 residues in the CDR3. V lost 0 bases, J lost 1 base, and 7 bases lay in between. CDR3 in amino acids: CASSQDRQSGNTIYF. The CDR3 bases are TGCGCCAGCAGCCAAGATAGACAATCTGGAAACACCATATATTTT.

The CDR3 DNA is TGTGCCAGCAGCTTAACAGGGCAACAGCCCCAGCATTTT. Its protein product is CASSLTGQQPQHF. V usage is TRBV7-9 and J usage is TRBJ1-5; a weak D match, TRBD1 (6 bases). The CDR3 sequence is 13 residues long. CDR1 is SEHNR, CDR2 FQNEAQ, per germline (reference sequence). Between the trimmed V and J ends, which lost 2 bases and 7 bases, there was a span of 9 bases.

The V call is TRBV2, the J call TRBJ1-2; no clear D gene. V was shortened by 4 bases and J by 4 bases, with 7 bases between the two germline ends. The V gene's germline CDR1 is SNHLY and CDR2 FYNNEI. The CDR3 has 12 amino acids. CDR3 DNA sequence: TGTGCCAGCAGTGTCAGAGTCTATGGCTACACCTTC. Translation gives CASSVRVYGYTF.

The count of this clone is one. The genes are TRBV6-5 and TRBJ2-5; perhaps TRBD2 as D (6 bases). CDR1 is MNHEY, CDR2 SVGAGI, per germline. V gave up 11 bases and J gave up 3 bases, with 7 bases separating them. This CDR3 region has 10 residues. This CDR3 reads CAAGKETQYF. The CDR3 bases are TGTGCCGCGGGGAAAGAGACCCAGTACTTC.

There are a few counts of this clone. The rearrangement links TRBV18 to TRBJ1-1; possible D gene TRBD1, 6 bases. Trimming pared 8 bases from V and 6 bases from J, leaving 7 bases between. CDR1 is KGHSH and CDR2 is LQKENI in the germline V gene. The length of the CDR3 is 10 residues. CDR3 in amino acids: CASGQPEAFF. Written as DNA, the CDR3 is TGTGCCAGCGGACAGCCTGAAGCTTTCTTT.

This clone was detected once. The genes are TRBV30 and TRBJ2-1, with D perhaps assigned TRBD1 or TRBD2 (5 bases each). Trimming left V 4 bases short and J 7 bases short, with 8 bases between. The CDR3 has 11 amino acids. Germline values: CDR1 GTSNPN, CDR2 SVGIG (reference sequence). CDR3: CAWIEGNEQFF. CDR3 coding DNA: TGTGCCTGGATAGAGGGGAATGAGCAGTTCTTC. Looking up the rest from reference TRBV30 and TRBJ2-1 gives the full variable domain: SQTIHQWPATLVQPVGSPLSLECTVEGTSNPNLYWYRQAAGRGLQLLFYSVGIGQISSEVPQNLSASRPQDRQFILSSKKLLLSDSGFYLCAWIEGNEQFFGPGTRLTVL.